This T cell receptor (beta chain) was recovered during a study of T cell responses to AZD1222 COVID-19 vaccine (dated by TCRdb to the early 2020s). For the wider study: AZD1222 recipients with second doses at about 4 weeks or about 12 weeks were pooled, because spike-specific TCR depth and breadth did not differ between schedules. TCR sequencing covered roughly 230 trial participants: nearly 210 given two doses of AZD1222 and 26 given two doses of MenACWY control vaccine. Trial participants were enrolled into age subgroups of 18-55, 56-69 and 70-plus years, which contained approximately 150, 28 and 58 TCR-sequenced participants, respectively.

As concerns this clone: Its target antigen remains unknown. Base qualities were left out, and no much larger clone turns up one base away.

Taken with the paper, the label for time point translates to: baseline before first vaccination. Vaccinee samples were obtained from the UK trials COV001 and COV002, which included a single-blind randomized controlled phase 2/3 trial of AZD1222 (ChAdOx1 nCoV-19) in healthy adults. For TCRbeta chain sequencing, PBMC samples were collected from trial participants at day 0 and at day 28 after the second dose. Here is what the overall study found, with its caveats: Conclusions about previously exposed vaccinees are limited, since just six or seven AZD1222 recipients were seropositive for SARS-CoV-2 at baseline. After two AZD1222 doses, spike-specific TCR breadth and depth were significantly higher than at day 0 and than in MenACWY recipients. Because no day 14 peak-response samples were available, the repertoires could be characterized only after the peak T cell response. The 56-69-year group was small, and its depth increase did not reach significance, likely because of low power. Vaccine-associated CD4 TCRs spanned the whole spike protein, with dominant responses in regions 160-218 and 743-854. Most participants were white British and females outnumbered males, and the authors suggested that clonal diversity may have been underestimated. Epitopes outside the regions mutated in the B.1.351 and B.1.1.7 variants were reportedly recognized by nearly half of the unique spike-specific TCRs.

The CDR3 regions of human TCRbeta chains were subjected to immunosequencing. As for how the authors treated the data: TCRs in the repertoires were matched against a reference library of SARS-CoV-2-specific TCRs that had been generated with the MIRA antigen-specificity platform. Breadth meant the fraction of unique TCRs that were SARS-CoV-2-associated, whereas depth meant the fraction of total T cells that were SARS-CoV-2-associated. Using the MIRA data, each spike-specific TCR was mapped to the spike region that the TCR reacts to and placed in a CD4 or CD8 class. Log10-transformed breadth and depth values were compared by one-way ANOVA with Sidak's multiple comparisons tests. The clones in this table, taken by TCRdb from immuneACCESS, are in-frame only. Not every clone is retained; where verified, under half of the shortfall comes from an unresolved V gene, and the cause of the rest is unknown. D and trimming come from the DNA, and the V and J calls and clone size come from that table. The sample profile shows around 150,000 clones; around 95% of them were found once. The ten top clones hold about 0.6% of the sample.

The germline V gene (reference sequence) specifies GTSNPN as CDR1 and SVGIG as CDR2. Trimming takes 4 bases from V and 4 bases from J, and the germline ends sit 11 bases apart. The CDR3, from cysteine to phenylalanine, totals 13 residues. The entry retains the CDR3 DNA only, 39 bases that are in frame from base 1. Specimen: peripheral blood, collected on day 0 of AZD1222 vaccination. Rearrangement joined TRBV30 to TRBJ1-3; TRBD1 is a weak D gene call, 5 bases matching. The clonotype originates from an adult in good health. The sequence in DNA is TGTGCCTGGAACGTAGGGGCCGGAAACACCATATATTTT. This translates into CAWNVGAGNTIYF.